This is a list of T cell receptor beta chains from one sample in a study of CD8 T cells in ankylosing spondylitis. TCRdb re-derived calls from the 5' RACE reads in MiXCR, one entry per CDR3 protein. Among about 220,000 distinct CDR3 sequences listed, 6% to 8% were seen once. Sequenced sample: blood, either unsorted or a sorted T cell fraction (not recorded which). These receptors all come from a male donor with ankylosing spondylitis. Both conserved end residues are part of each CDR3. Each record gives: V gene, clone size, J gene, D gene, CDR3 DNA, CDR3 protein. A D gene is named only where the DNA matches it firmly. Expanded clones get a size class; other rows say once, few or many, or leave the size out.

V: TRBV7-2; size: many; J: TRBJ1-1; D: .; DNA: TGTGCCAGCAGCTTAGCGGCAGGGAACACTGAAGCTTTCTTT; CDR3: CASSLAAGNTEAFF
V: TRBV18; size: many; J: TRBJ2-1; D: .; DNA: TGTGCCAGCTCACCACGGAAAGGCAGGGACTCCTACAATGAGCAGTTCTTC; CDR3: CASSPRKGRDSYNEQFF
V: TRBV6-2/TRBV6-3; size: many; J: TRBJ1-2; D: .; DNA: TGTGCCAGCAGTTACGAAAAGAAGTACTACACCTTC; CDR3: CASSYEKKYYTF
V: TRBV7-9; size: few; J: TRBJ2-3; D: TRBD2; DNA: TGTGCCAGCAGCTTATACGAGATTCGGGAGGGCACAGATACGCAGTATTTT; CDR3: CASSLYEIREGTDTQYF
V: TRBV29-1; size: .; J: TRBJ2-7; D: .; DNA: TGCAGCGTCCGAGGTGGACAAACCTACGAGCAGTACTTC; CDR3: CSVRGGQTYEQYF
V: TRBV6-2/TRBV6-3; size: many; J: TRBJ2-1; D: TRBD2; DNA: TGTGCCAGCAGTACAAGAGGGGATCCAGCGGGAGGGGACAATGAGCAGTTCTTC; CDR3: CASSTRGDPAGGDNEQFF
V: TRBV29-1; size: many; J: TRBJ1-2; D: TRBD1; DNA: TGCAGCGTTGAGGACAGGGAGGCTGGCTACACCTTC; CDR3: CSVEDREAGYTF
V: TRBV4-2; size: many; J: TRBJ2-1; D: TRBD2; DNA: TGTGCCAGCAGCCAAGTTGGGGGGGGTGAGCAGTTCTTC; CDR3: CASSQVGGGEQFF
V: TRBV7-9; size: many; J: TRBJ2-1; D: TRBD2; DNA: TGTGCCAGCAGCCCCACCGGCGGGGGGGCACGTAATGAGCAGTTCTTC; CDR3: CASSPTGGGARNEQFF
V: TRBV4-3; size: many; J: TRBJ2-5; D: .; DNA: TGCGCCAGCAGCCAAGGGCCTAGCAAACGCCAAGAGACCCAGTACTTC; CDR3: CASSQGPSKRQETQYF
V: TRBV4-2; size: many; J: TRBJ2-1; D: TRBD2; DNA: TGTGCCAGCAGCCTTGAAGACGGACTAGCGACCTACAATGAGCAGTTCTTC; CDR3: CASSLEDGLATYNEQFF
V: TRBV4-1; size: .; J: TRBJ1-1; D: .; DNA: TGCGCCAGCAGCCAATCAGTGGCGTACACTGAAGCTTTCTTT; CDR3: CASSQSVAYTEAFF
V: TRBV5-6; size: many; J: TRBJ1-6; D: .; DNA: TGTGCCAGCAGCTTGGGCAGGGGTCTCCCCAGCTCCTATAATTCACCCCTCCACTTT; CDR3: CASSLGRGLPSSYNSPLHF
V: TRBV9; size: many; J: TRBJ1-5; D: .; DNA: TGTGCCAGCAGCGTAGCTCGGGAAGGGCCCCAGCATTTT; CDR3: CASSVAREGPQHF
V: TRBV27; size: .; J: TRBJ2-1; D: TRBD2; DNA: TGTGCCAGCAAGGTCGGACTAGCGGTGAATGAGCAGTTCTTC; CDR3: CASKVGLAVNEQFF
V: TRBV25-1; size: .; J: TRBJ2-6; D: TRBD1; DNA: TGTGCCAGCACCGGGACAGCGAGACCTGGGGCCAACGTCCTGACTTTC; CDR3: CASTGTARPGANVLTF
V: TRBV4-1; size: many; J: TRBJ1-1; D: TRBD1; DNA: TGCGCCAGCAGGGGACAGCTGAACACTGAAGCTTTCTTT; CDR3: CASRGQLNTEAFF
V: TRBV11-2; size: .; J: TRBJ1-2; D: .; DNA: TGTGCCAGCAGCTTAGCTGGCGGGAGGGGTAAGGATGGCTACACCTTC; CDR3: CASSLAGGRGKDGYTF
V: TRBV11-2; size: many; J: TRBJ1-1; D: .; DNA: TGTGCCAGCAGCTTAGGGAGGAGGGGGGCTTTCTTT; CDR3: CASSLGRRGAFF
V: TRBV9; size: many; J: TRBJ2-3; D: .; DNA: TGTGCCAGCAGCGTAGTGTCACGCACAGATACGCAGTATTTT; CDR3: CASSVVSRTDTQYF
V: TRBV4-3; size: many; J: TRBJ2-2; D: .; DNA: TGCGCCAGCAGCCAAGACCAGGTTCTGAACACCGGGGAGCTGTTTTTT; CDR3: CASSQDQVLNTGELFF
V: TRBV30; size: .; J: TRBJ1-1; D: .; DNA: TGTGCCTGGAGGTGGGGAGATGAAGCTTTCTTT; CDR3: CAWRWGDEAFF
V: TRBV7-9; size: many; J: TRBJ2-7; D: TRBD1; DNA: TGTGCCAGCAGTCCATCCGGGACAGGGGAATACGAGCAGTACTTC; CDR3: CASSPSGTGEYEQYF
V: TRBV6-5; size: few; J: TRBJ1-1; D: TRBD1; DNA: TGTGCCAGCAGTTGGTCACAGGGGGCGGCGGCTGAAGCTTTCTTT; CDR3: CASSWSQGAAAEAFF
V: TRBV20-1; size: many; J: TRBJ2-3; D: TRBD2; DNA: TGCAGTGCTAGAGAACTAGCGGGGGCCTCAAATACGCAGTATTTT; CDR3: CSARELAGASNTQYF
V: TRBV12-3/TRBV12-4; size: many; J: TRBJ2-7; D: .; DNA: TGTGCCAGCAGTTTTGGCCCATACGAGCAGTACTTC; CDR3: CASSFGPYEQYF
V: TRBV4-3; size: few; J: TRBJ2-3; D: TRBD1; DNA: TGCGCCAGCAGCCAAGGGTCGACAGGGAGCACAGATACGCAGTATTTT; CDR3: CASSQGSTGSTDTQYF
V: TRBV27; size: .; J: TRBJ2-3; D: .; DNA: TGTGCCAGCAGCTCGGGTCGAGGGTGGGCAGATACGCAGTATTTT; CDR3: CASSSGRGWADTQYF
V: TRBV20-1; size: .; J: TRBJ2-2; D: .; DNA: TGCAGTGCTCACATGACCGAACTCGGCACCGGGGAGCTGTTTTTT; CDR3: CSAHMTELGTGELFF
V: TRBV5-6; size: many; J: TRBJ2-1; D: TRBD2; DNA: TGTGCCAGCAGCCTGGCTAGCGGGAGGGCCGAGAATGAGCAGTTCTTC; CDR3: CASSLASGRAENEQFF
V: TRBV20-1; size: many; J: TRBJ1-2; D: TRBD1; DNA: TGCAGTGCTAGCCTGACAGGGGGTGGGTTAGAGTATGGCTACACCTTC; CDR3: CSASLTGGGLEYGYTF
V: TRBV2; size: .; J: TRBJ2-5; D: TRBD1; DNA: TGTGCCAGCAGGGAAAGGACAGGGTTATGGGAGACCCAGTACTTC; CDR3: CASRERTGLWETQYF
V: TRBV20-1; size: many; J: TRBJ2-1; D: .; DNA: TGCAGTGCTACCTTAACCGAATACAATGAGCAGTTCTTC; CDR3: CSATLTEYNEQFF
V: TRBV7-9; size: many; J: TRBJ1-2; D: .; DNA: TGTGCCAGCAGCTTCGGCCCGGGGTCTGGCTACACCTTC; CDR3: CASSFGPGSGYTF
V: TRBV5-6; size: few; J: TRBJ2-1; D: TRBD1; DNA: TGTGCCAGCAGCTTTGAAGGGGGCGGCCACAATGAGCAGTTCTTC; CDR3: CASSFEGGGHNEQFF
V: TRBV10-3; size: .; J: TRBJ2-5; D: .; DNA: TGTGCCATCAGTGAGGAGCAGGGAATCCGAGAGACCCAGTACTTC; CDR3: CAISEEQGIRETQYF
V: TRBV12-3/TRBV12-4; size: many; J: TRBJ2-7; D: .; DNA: TGTGCCAGCAGCCTGACAGTAAGCTCCTACGAGCAGTACTTC; CDR3: CASSLTVSSYEQYF
V: TRBV29-1; size: many; J: TRBJ1-1; D: .; DNA: TGCAGCGTTGAAGATTTAGGGACTGAAGCTTTCTTT; CDR3: CSVEDLGTEAFF
V: TRBV25-1; size: .; J: TRBJ2-1; D: TRBD2; DNA: TGTGCCAGCAGTTCAGGACTAGCGGGTAGCTCCTACAATGAGCAGTTCTTC; CDR3: CASSSGLAGSSYNEQFF
V: TRBV20-1; size: .; J: TRBJ2-7; D: TRBD2; DNA: TGCAGTGCCAAGACTAGCGGGAGCTACGAGCAGAACTTC; CDR3: CSAKTSGSYEQNF
V: TRBV7-6; size: .; J: TRBJ2-7; D: TRBD2; DNA: TGTGCCAGCAGCAACCCGCGGACTAGCGGGAGGGTGTACGAGCAGTACTTC; CDR3: CASSNPRTSGRVYEQYF
V: TRBV4-3; size: few; J: TRBJ1-1; D: .; DNA: TGCGCCAGCAGCCCCCCCGGGATGAATGAAGCTTTCTTT; CDR3: CASSPPGMNEAFF
V: TRBV6-1; size: .; J: TRBJ2-3; D: .; DNA: TGTGCCAGCAGGAACCGGGACGGGAGCACAGATACGCAGTATTTT; CDR3: CASRNRDGSTDTQYF
V: TRBV6-5; size: many; J: TRBJ1-1; D: .; DNA: TGTGCCAGCAGTTACTCACCGTTCGTTACGGAAGCTTTCTTT; CDR3: CASSYSPFVTEAFF
V: TRBV11-2; size: many; J: TRBJ2-1; D: .; DNA: TGTGCCAGCAGCTTAGGTGGGGCAAAGGGAGGTGAGCAGTTCTTC; CDR3: CASSLGGAKGGEQFF
V: TRBV10-1; size: .; J: TRBJ2-3; D: .; DNA: TGCGCCAGCAGCACGAATCTAGGACCAAGTCCGCAGTATTTT; CDR3: CASSTNLGPSPQYF
V: TRBV27; size: many; J: TRBJ2-1; D: .; DNA: TGTGCCAGCAGTTTATCCCTTTCAGTAAATGAGCAGTTCTTC; CDR3: CASSLSLSVNEQFF
V: TRBV27; size: many; J: TRBJ2-5; D: .; DNA: TGTGCCAGCAGCCCGGGACATCTCGAGACCCAGTACTTC; CDR3: CASSPGHLETQYF
V: TRBV6-1; size: many; J: TRBJ2-7; D: TRBD1; DNA: TGTGCCAGCGCGAATTCCGGGACAGGGGCCCACGAGCAGTACTTC; CDR3: CASANSGTGAHEQYF
V: TRBV11-2; size: many; J: TRBJ2-3; D: .; DNA: TGTGCCAGCAGCTTAAACGCCCCTTATAGCACAGATACGCAGTATTTT; CDR3: CASSLNAPYSTDTQYF
V: TRBV6-5; size: many; J: TRBJ2-3; D: TRBD2; DNA: TGTGCCAGCAGTTACGGCTGGCGGGAGGGAAGCACAGATACGCAGTATTTT; CDR3: CASSYGWREGSTDTQYF
V: TRBV10-3; size: few; J: TRBJ2-7; D: TRBD2; DNA: TGTGCCATCAGTGACCTCGGACTAGCGGAAACCTACGAGCAGTACTTC; CDR3: CAISDLGLAETYEQYF
V: TRBV2; size: few; J: TRBJ2-6; D: .; DNA: TGTGCCAGCAGTCTCGGTCTGGTTGGGGCCAACGTCCTGACTTTC; CDR3: CASSLGLVGANVLTF
V: TRBV7-2; size: few; J: TRBJ2-7; D: .; DNA: TGTGCCAGCAGCTTACCGGTTACTCCGTCAGGTTACGAGCAGTACTTC; CDR3: CASSLPVTPSGYEQYF
V: TRBV7-9; size: many; J: TRBJ2-7; D: .; DNA: TGTGCCAGCAGCTTAGGGAATACCTACGAGCAGTACTTC; CDR3: CASSLGNTYEQYF
V: TRBV6-1; size: .; J: TRBJ2-1; D: TRBD2; DNA: TGTGCCAGCGGGGAGGGGACTAGCGACTACAATGAGCAGTTCTTC; CDR3: CASGEGTSDYNEQFF
V: TRBV5-6; size: many; J: TRBJ1-2; D: .; DNA: TGTGCCAGCAGCTTGGGACAGCCGGATCTGTTCTATGGCTACACCTTC; CDR3: CASSLGQPDLFYGYTF
V: TRBV7-8; size: .; J: TRBJ2-3; D: .; DNA: TGTGCCAGCGGCCCTGATTCGCTTCGCCGCACAGATACGCAGTATTTT; CDR3: CASGPDSLRRTDTQYF
V: TRBV20-1; size: many; J: TRBJ2-1; D: TRBD2; DNA: TGCAGTGCTCCCCCGGGCGGGGGTGACTACAATGAGCAGTTCTTC; CDR3: CSAPPGGGDYNEQFF